The present T cell receptor beta chain was sequenced within a study of blood T cell repertoires in COVID-19. Sequencing used immunoSEQ multiplex PCR; TCRdb keeps in-frame clones, though not all of them. The sample contains 10,000 to 15,000 clones, over 70% of which appear only once. The TCR sequence derives from a man aged 60 to 75 with COVID-19, enrolled during active disease. The sample consisted of peripheral blood.

The DNA for the CDR3 is TGTGCCAGCAGCCCAGGGACAGTGGCCGGAGCTTTCTTT. Residues: CASSPGTVAGAFF. This chain links TRBV7-9 with TRBJ1-1; 7 bases fit TRBD1. This CDR3 is built from 13 residues. V lost 5 bases, J lost 10 bases, and 10 bases stayed unmatched. Germline-derived CDR1 and CDR2 are SEHNR and FQNEAQ (reference sequence). Drawing the rest from reference TRBV7-9 and TRBJ1-1, the complete variable domain is DTGVSQNPRHKITKRGQNVTFRCDPISEHNRLYWYRQTLGQGPEFLTYFQNEAQLEKSRLLSDRFSAERPKGSFSTLEIQRTEQGDSAMYLCASSPGTVAGAFFGQGTRLTVV.